The 6 T cell receptor beta chains below come from one sample, sequenced in a study of T-cell memory formation after mild COVID-19 (dated by TCRdb to the early 2020s). The library was generated by 5' RACE. Sequencing used an Illumina NovaSeq 6000. The raw public reads went through TCRdb reprocessing: fastp at Q25, MiXCR clone calling, in-frame beta chains kept. Merged by CDR3 protein, the rows form single entries marked with the most common genes and DNA. The sample has about 290,000 distinct CDR3 sequences on record, around 15% of them singletons. The ten top clones hold about a fifth of the sample. The sample comprised PBMCs or a T cell subset sorted from them (not recorded which). Receptor source: a man aged 18 to 29 who had mild COVID-19 (a few samples of this study predate the infection). The sample titles of this study are shuffled in the database, so cell type and time point are left out; the donor was told from shared clones.

This clonotype came up a few times. This chain joins TRBV7-9 and TRBJ1-4; D is unclear. This CDR3 is 14 amino acids long. The germline gives CDR1 SEHNR, CDR2 FQNEAQ (reference sequence). With 5 bases removed from V and 5 bases from J, the gap between germline ends came to 12 bases. CDR3 in amino acids: CASSKVSGNEKLFF. CDR3 coding DNA: TGTGCCAGCAGCAAGGTTTCTGGGAATGAAAAACTGTTTTTT.

The rearrangement joins TRBV12-3 or TRBV12-4 to TRBJ1-1; TRBD1 matches 7 bases. The CDR3 runs 15 residues. The V and J ends lost 1 base and 0 bases, in that order; junction bases with no gene match: 2. DNA of the CDR3: TGTGCCAGCAGTTTAGGACAGGGACTGAACACTGAAGCTTTCTTT. This translates into CASSLGQGLNTEAFF.

This clonotype has more than one count but fewer than ten. This rearrangement joins TRBV7-2 to TRBJ2-5; D unresolved. The CDR3 runs to 12 residues. Trimming shortened V by 1 base and J by 9 bases, and 9 bases separated the two germline ends. Germline V gives CDR1 SGHTA, CDR2 FQGNSA. CDR3 in amino acids: CASSLDQVAQYF. CDR3 DNA sequence: TGTGCCAGCAGCTTAGATCAGGTGGCCCAGTACTTC.

The V gene is TRBV4-1, the J gene TRBJ2-5; TRBD2 might be the D (6 bases). Germline V CDR1 and CDR2: MGHRA, YSYEKL. This CDR3 has 15 residues. The ends were cut back, 4 bases at V and 5 bases at J, with 17 bases in the middle. Here the CDR3 reads CASSPYLAVSETQYF. The CDR3 nucleotides read TGCGCCAGCAGCCCCTACTTAGCGGTTTCGGAGACCCAGTACTTC.

This clonotype was found a few times. The chain carries TRBV30 and TRBJ1-5; D is perhaps TRBD1 (5 bases). The CDR3 totals 13 residues. Germline V gene data show CDR1 as GTSNPN and CDR2 as SVGIG (reference sequence). With 1 base removed from V and 5 bases from J, the gap between germline ends came to 9 bases. CDR3: CAWSDWGHQPQHF. In DNA form, the CDR3 reads TGTGCCTGGAGTGACTGGGGACATCAGCCCCAGCATTTT.

This rearrangement joins TRBV20-1 to TRBJ2-1, with 7 bases that match TRBD2. This CDR3 has 13 amino acids. Trimming took 5 bases from V and 8 from J; bases not matched to a gene: 9. Germline lookup yields CDR1 DFQATT and CDR2 SNEGSKA (reference sequence). CDR3 region: CSADWTSFDEQFF. The CDR3 DNA follows: TGCAGTGCTGACTGGACTAGTTTCGATGAGCAGTTCTTC.